The rows below give T cell receptor beta chains drawn from one sample of a study of shared clonotypes between healthy human individuals. Clones were sequenced by immunoSEQ multiplex PCR, and TCRdb holds only the in-frame ones, with some missing. The table includes 1,400,000 or so clones, approximately 98.5% detected once. Sequenced: naive CD4+ T cells sorted from blood. All receptors derive from a man aged 30-40 years in good health. Each CDR3 is given with its conserved first and last residue. The D gene is left open where the match is weak. Size is omitted from some rows. Given values are once, few, many or a class for expanded clones.

j_call: TRBJ1-1; d_call: .; v_call: TRBV27; clone_size: once; cdr3_aa: CASSPRTVLTEAFF; cdr3_nt: TGTGCCAGCAGCCCTCGGACAGTGCTCACTGAAGCTTTCTTT
j_call: TRBJ2-7; d_call: .; v_call: TRBV6-4; clone_size: .; cdr3_aa: CASSVEQGGTYEQYF; cdr3_nt: TGTGCCAGCAGCGTCGAGCAGGGGGGAACCTACGAGCAGTACTTC
j_call: TRBJ2-7; d_call: .; v_call: TRBV21-1; clone_size: once; cdr3_aa: CAQLAGGGEQYF; cdr3_nt: TGTGCCCAGTTGGCAGGGGGCGGCGAGCAGTACTTC
j_call: TRBJ1-4; d_call: .; v_call: TRBV27; clone_size: .; cdr3_aa: CASRPSIYEKLFF; cdr3_nt: TGTGCCAGCCGTCCGAGCATTTATGAAAAACTGTTTTTT
j_call: TRBJ1-5; d_call: .; v_call: TRBV6-5; clone_size: .; cdr3_aa: CASSTRQYNQPQHF; cdr3_nt: TGTGCCAGCAGTACGAGACAGTATAATCAGCCCCAGCATTTT
j_call: TRBJ2-7; d_call: TRBD1; v_call: TRBV10-1; clone_size: .; cdr3_aa: CASSESLGQGISGRSYEQYF; cdr3_nt: TGCGCCAGCAGTGAGTCTCTGGGACAGGGTATCTCGGGACGGTCCTACGAGCAGTACTTC
j_call: TRBJ1-1; d_call: .; v_call: TRBV28; clone_size: .; cdr3_aa: CASTWVRDTEAFF; cdr3_nt: TGTGCCAGCACCTGGGTACGAGACACTGAAGCTTTCTTT
j_call: TRBJ1-1; d_call: TRBD1; v_call: TRBV18; clone_size: .; cdr3_aa: CASSYRGDMNTEAFF; cdr3_nt: TGTGCCAGCTCCTACAGGGGAGATATGAACACTGAAGCTTTCTTT
j_call: TRBJ2-1; d_call: .; v_call: TRBV27; clone_size: .; cdr3_aa: CASSPPDRPNEQFF; cdr3_nt: TGTGCCAGCAGTCCCCCGGACCGTCCCAATGAGCAGTTCTTC
j_call: TRBJ2-3; d_call: TRBD2; v_call: TRBV28; clone_size: .; cdr3_aa: CASSSRLAGRADTQYF; cdr3_nt: TGTGCCAGCAGTTCCAGACTAGCGGGACGGGCAGATACGCAGTATTTT
j_call: TRBJ2-6; d_call: .; v_call: TRBV27; clone_size: .; cdr3_aa: CASSPLPPGATGANVLTF; cdr3_nt: TGTGCCAGCAGTCCCCTGCCACCGGGGGCAACGGGGGCCAACGTCCTGACTTTC
j_call: TRBJ2-5; d_call: TRBD2; v_call: TRBV7-8; clone_size: .; cdr3_aa: CASSGRLAGVRAQYF; cdr3_nt: TGTGCCAGCAGCGGCAGACTAGCGGGAGTCAGGGCCCAGTACTTC
j_call: TRBJ2-2; d_call: TRBD2; v_call: TRBV11-3; clone_size: .; cdr3_aa: CASSPSGRTGELFF; cdr3_nt: TGTGCCAGCAGCCCTAGCGGGAGGACCGGGGAGCTGTTTTTT
j_call: TRBJ2-1; d_call: TRBD2; v_call: TRBV11-2; clone_size: .; cdr3_aa: CASSFGSLAGASEQFF; cdr3_nt: TGTGCCAGCAGCTTTGGGTCCCTAGCGGGAGCTTCTGAGCAGTTCTTC
j_call: TRBJ1-1; d_call: .; v_call: TRBV11-2; clone_size: .; cdr3_aa: CASSSNKNTEAFF; cdr3_nt: TGTGCCAGCAGCTCCAACAAGAACACTGAAGCTTTCTTT
j_call: TRBJ2-1; d_call: .; v_call: TRBV7-5; clone_size: .; cdr3_aa: CARSFTLGERVSYNEQFF; cdr3_nt: TGTGCCAGAAGCTTTACCCTTGGGGAGCGGGTCTCGTACAATGAGCAGTTCTTC
j_call: TRBJ2-3; d_call: .; v_call: TRBV18; clone_size: once; cdr3_aa: CASSPPREELTDTQYF; cdr3_nt: TGTGCCAGCTCACCACCGCGGGAAGAGCTCACAGATACGCAGTATTTT
j_call: TRBJ1-5; d_call: .; v_call: TRBV7-2; clone_size: .; cdr3_aa: CASSLVEGRRQPQHF; cdr3_nt: TGTGCCAGCAGCTTAGTTGAGGGGCGACGGCAGCCCCAGCATTTT
j_call: TRBJ2-3; d_call: TRBD1; v_call: TRBV28; clone_size: .; cdr3_aa: CASRNRGSTDTQYF; cdr3_nt: TGTGCCAGCAGGAACAGGGGAAGCACAGATACGCAGTATTTT
j_call: TRBJ2-1; d_call: .; v_call: TRBV4-1; clone_size: once; cdr3_aa: CASSHHLLAPKFF; cdr3_nt: TGCGCCAGCAGCCATCATCTACTAGCCCCCAAATTCTTC
j_call: TRBJ2-3; d_call: TRBD1; v_call: TRBV5-1; clone_size: .; cdr3_aa: CASSHGQGITDTQYF; cdr3_nt: TGCGCCAGCAGCCACGGACAGGGGATCACAGATACGCAGTATTTT
j_call: TRBJ2-7; d_call: .; v_call: TRBV5-1; clone_size: .; cdr3_aa: CASSPPFRDGLEQYF; cdr3_nt: TGCGCCAGCAGCCCACCCTTTCGGGACGGCCTCGAGCAGTACTTC
j_call: TRBJ1-1; d_call: TRBD1; v_call: TRBV27; clone_size: .; cdr3_aa: CASSSYRDRGSNTEAFF; cdr3_nt: TGTGCCAGCAGTTCCTACCGGGACAGGGGATCAAACACTGAAGCTTTCTTT
j_call: TRBJ1-3; d_call: .; v_call: TRBV5-1; clone_size: .; cdr3_aa: CASSPGFQISGNTIYF; cdr3_nt: TGCGCCAGCAGCCCAGGGTTCCAGATCTCTGGAAACACCATATATTTT
j_call: TRBJ2-7; d_call: TRBD2; v_call: TRBV2; clone_size: .; cdr3_aa: CASSGLAGVEEQYF; cdr3_nt: TGTGCCAGCAGTGGACTAGCGGGAGTTGAGGAGCAGTACTTC
j_call: TRBJ1-2; d_call: TRBD1; v_call: TRBV5-1; clone_size: .; cdr3_aa: CASSQPGQGNTF; cdr3_nt: TGCGCCAGCAGCCAACCGGGACAGGGGAACACCTTC
j_call: TRBJ2-5; d_call: TRBD1; v_call: TRBV5-4; clone_size: .; cdr3_aa: CASSSWTGNQETQYF; cdr3_nt: TGTGCCAGCAGCTCTTGGACAGGAAACCAAGAGACCCAGTACTTC
j_call: TRBJ1-1; d_call: .; v_call: TRBV28; clone_size: .; cdr3_aa: CASSSPGENTEAFF; cdr3_nt: TGTGCCAGCAGTTCTCCAGGAGAGAACACTGAAGCTTTCTTT
j_call: TRBJ2-1; d_call: TRBD2; v_call: TRBV28; clone_size: .; cdr3_aa: CASSTGLAGGPGLNEQFF; cdr3_nt: TGTGCCAGCAGTACGGGACTAGCGGGAGGGCCCGGACTCAATGAGCAGTTCTTC
j_call: TRBJ2-5; d_call: .; v_call: TRBV5-6; clone_size: once; cdr3_aa: CASSPRGSTRETQYF; cdr3_nt: TGTGCCAGCAGCCCTCGGGGTAGTACTAGAGAGACCCAGTACTTC
j_call: TRBJ2-6; d_call: .; v_call: TRBV19; clone_size: .; cdr3_aa: CASSIVRGSGANVLTF; cdr3_nt: TGTGCCAGTAGTATAGTCAGAGGCTCTGGGGCCAACGTCCTGACTTTC
j_call: TRBJ2-1; d_call: .; v_call: TRBV5-5; clone_size: .; cdr3_aa: CASSLYLASEQFF; cdr3_nt: TGTGCCAGCAGCTTGTATTTGGCTTCTGAGCAGTTCTTC
j_call: TRBJ2-5; d_call: TRBD2; v_call: TRBV11-2; clone_size: .; cdr3_aa: CASRPRTDLTSGTWETQYF; cdr3_nt: TGTGCCAGCAGGCCACGGACGGACCTGACTAGCGGGACGTGGGAGACCCAGTACTTC
j_call: TRBJ1-2; d_call: TRBD1; v_call: TRBV28; clone_size: .; cdr3_aa: CASSFPVGGQNYGYTF; cdr3_nt: TGTGCCAGCAGTTTTCCCGTTGGGGGACAGAACTATGGCTACACCTTC
j_call: TRBJ1-2; d_call: .; v_call: TRBV5-6; clone_size: .; cdr3_aa: CASSSGRGRGPGYTF; cdr3_nt: TGTGCCAGCAGCTCCGGCCGGGGCAGGGGCCCTGGCTACACCTTC
j_call: TRBJ1-2; d_call: .; v_call: TRBV5-1; clone_size: .; cdr3_aa: CASSLGTSHGYTF; cdr3_nt: TGCGCCAGCAGCTTAGGGACGAGTCATGGCTACACCTTC
j_call: TRBJ2-5; d_call: TRBD2; v_call: TRBV5-4; clone_size: .; cdr3_aa: CASSGTGLAHQETQYF; cdr3_nt: TGTGCCAGCAGCGGGACGGGACTAGCGCACCAAGAGACCCAGTACTTC
j_call: TRBJ2-5; d_call: .; v_call: TRBV19; clone_size: .; cdr3_aa: CASSIVRKETQYF; cdr3_nt: TGTGCCAGTAGTATAGTTAGGAAAGAGACCCAGTACTTC
j_call: TRBJ2-7; d_call: TRBD2; v_call: TRBV7-9; clone_size: .; cdr3_aa: CASSPGTSGRGLMYEQYF; cdr3_nt: TGTGCCAGCAGCCCCGGGACTAGCGGGAGGGGTCTGATGTACGAGCAGTACTTC
j_call: TRBJ2-1; d_call: TRBD2; v_call: TRBV14; clone_size: once; cdr3_aa: CASSRAGGSQFF; cdr3_nt: TGTGCCAGCAGCCGAGCTGGCGGGAGTCAGTTCTTC